This T cell receptor (beta chain) was recovered during a study of shared clonotypes between healthy human individuals (dated by TCRdb to between 2020 and 2021). As for the study more broadly: A couple of women and a few men aged 18 to 49 years were included in the cohort. For each donor, CD4 naive and CD4 memory were each given three plates, CD8 naive was given two plates, and CD8 memory was given one plate. To estimate repertoire size and how much clonotypes are shared between individuals, the study performed deep sequencing of blood TCR repertoires from about 5 healthy adults. Different laboratories and diverse techniques were used to prepare libraries and sequence TCR repertoires, to increase sequencing depth and limit assay-specific biases. Between about 0.85 and 10 billion PBMCs per donor were obtained by leukapheresis.

Overall study results and their limits: Because the study included a small number of donors, the genetic and exposure-history diversity represented was limited. Based on pairwise subsampling, the degree of clonotype sharing among donors was expected to be affected by sequencing depth. Even with the large sequencing depth, rarefaction of the sorted-subset datasets indicated that sequencing was incomplete. Larger estimated clonotype richness was generally found for naive subsets than for memory subsets. Sharing across a handful of donors was observed for about 5% of naive CD4, 3.5% of naive CD8, around 2.5% of memory CD4, and approximately 0.41% of memory CD8 clonotypes. Sampling was limited to blood, and TCR repertoires in tissue likely differ from TCR repertoires in blood. Higher generation probabilities were observed for clonotypes shared by all four sorted-subset donors than for non-shared clonotypes.

Using the deep immunoSEQ assay, TCR CDR3 regions were amplified from genomic DNA by multiplex PCR. Genomic DNA extracted from each cell subset was distributed evenly over all wells of several immunoSEQ 96-well plates, and each plate served as one replicate. Each replicate PCR for sorted subsets received around 200 ng genomic DNA, equal to roughly 30,000 T cell genomes. Purified libraries were quantified with a Qubit 3.0 fluorometer, sized on a Bioanalyzer 2100, and re-quantified with the KAPA Library Quantification kit. A separate single-read 150-cycle Illumina NextSeq 550 flow cell was used to sequence each immunoSEQ 96-well plate. In the authors' own workflow: The immunoSEQ output contained only junctional sequences without quality scores, so filtering could not match that applied to full-length reads. To assign V/J genes and CDR3, sequences were annotated against IMGT germline references using PyIR, a Python wrapper for IgBLAST v1.9. Reads were filtered out if the reads had weak V/J assignments (E-value above 1e-6), no CDR3, stop codons, out-of-frame junctions, or ambiguous translated residues. V3J clonotypes were defined as sequences sharing an identical inferred V gene, J gene, and CDR3 amino acid sequence. The percentage overlap between two repertoires was calculated by dividing the number of shared unique clonotypes by the size of the smaller repertoire. RTK rarefaction, the Chao1 estimator, and Recon v2.1 estimates of unobserved clonotypes were used to assess repertoire richness. For all TCRbeta clonotypes obtained by the gDNA method from four donors, generation probabilities were computed with OLGA. TCRdb stores this immuneACCESS table with in-frame sequences only. Part of the clones is absent; in the studies checked, under half of the shortfall reflects unresolved V genes, and no reason is known for the rest. D and trimming were read from the DNA, whereas the V and J calls and clone size are those reported in that table. In all, the sample holds some 2.1 million clones, and just under 95% of those were seen once. Together, the top ten hold roughly 1% of the sample.

CD8 naive samples were CD45RO-negative cells positively selected for CCR7, giving a CD45RA+CCR7+ population that excluded TemRA cells. Healthy HIV-negative adults with no recently reported acute infections or vaccinations were included as donors. All donors were Caucasian adults living in Nashville, Tennessee, USA. After blood collection by leukapheresis, PBMCs were isolated using Ficoll-Histopaque density gradient centrifugation and then cryopreserved in the vapor phase of liquid nitrogen. Purity and quantity of every magnetically sorted T cell population were checked by analytical flow cytometry. Genomic DNA was isolated from each sorted fraction and quantified by UV absorbance on a Nanodrop 2000c. Looking up the germline V gene yields CDR1 MDHEN and CDR2 SYDVKM. Counted from cysteine to phenylalanine, this CDR3 has 16 amino acids. Only the CDR3 part of the read is kept: 48 bases, read in frame from the first base. V trim: 5 bases; J trim: 6 bases; unmatched bases: 13.

As concerns this clone: What this receptor recognizes is not known. The sample holds no much larger clone one base away, and base qualities are not on file.

Input material: naive CD8+ T cells sorted from blood. What the cell subset or site label conveys for this sample: CD45RA+CCR7+. This chain is built from TRBV28 and TRBJ2-1; 7 junctional bases match TRBD1. The receptor was derived from a young man in good health. The sequence in DNA is TGTGCCAGCAGTCCTCAAGAGACAGGGTCGGGCAATGAGCAGTTCTTC. This yields the protein CASSPQETGSGNEQFF.